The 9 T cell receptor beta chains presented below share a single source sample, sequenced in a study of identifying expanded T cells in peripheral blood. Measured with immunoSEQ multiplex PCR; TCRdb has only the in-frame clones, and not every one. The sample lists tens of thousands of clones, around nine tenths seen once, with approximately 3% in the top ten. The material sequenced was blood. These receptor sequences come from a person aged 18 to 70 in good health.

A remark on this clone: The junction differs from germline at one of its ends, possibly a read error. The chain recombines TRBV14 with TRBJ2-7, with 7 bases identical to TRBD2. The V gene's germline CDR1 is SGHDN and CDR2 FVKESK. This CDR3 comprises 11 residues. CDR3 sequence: CASSGAGAPDF. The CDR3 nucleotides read TGTGCCAGCAGCGGGGCGGGAGCGCCAGACTTC.

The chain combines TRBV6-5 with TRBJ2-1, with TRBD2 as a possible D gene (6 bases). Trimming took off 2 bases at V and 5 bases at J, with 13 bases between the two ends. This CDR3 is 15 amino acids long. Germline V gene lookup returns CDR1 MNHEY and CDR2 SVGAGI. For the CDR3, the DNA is TGTGCCAGCAGTTACGTGACTAGAATCCACAATGAGCAGTTCTTC. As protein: CASSYVTRIHNEQFF.

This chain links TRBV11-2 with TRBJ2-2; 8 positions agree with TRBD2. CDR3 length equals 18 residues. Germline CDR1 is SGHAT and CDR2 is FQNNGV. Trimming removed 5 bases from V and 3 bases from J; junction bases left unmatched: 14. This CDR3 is CASSPRGRGGLDTGELFF. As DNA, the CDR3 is TGTGCCAGCAGCCCCCGAGGCCGGGGGGGCCTCGACACCGGGGAGCTGTTTTTT.

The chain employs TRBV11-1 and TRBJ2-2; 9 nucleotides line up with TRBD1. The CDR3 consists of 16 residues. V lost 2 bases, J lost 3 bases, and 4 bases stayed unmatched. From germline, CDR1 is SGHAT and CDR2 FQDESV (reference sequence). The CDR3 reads CASSLRDRADTGELFF. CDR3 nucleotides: TGTGCCAGCAGCTTACGGGACAGGGCCGACACCGGGGAGCTGTTTTTT.

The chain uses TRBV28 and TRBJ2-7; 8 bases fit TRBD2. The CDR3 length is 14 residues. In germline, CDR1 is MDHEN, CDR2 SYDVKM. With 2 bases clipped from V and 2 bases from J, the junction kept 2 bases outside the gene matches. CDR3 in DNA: TGTGCCAGCAGTTTAGCGGGAGGACCCTACGAGCAGTACTTC. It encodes CASSLAGGPYEQYF.

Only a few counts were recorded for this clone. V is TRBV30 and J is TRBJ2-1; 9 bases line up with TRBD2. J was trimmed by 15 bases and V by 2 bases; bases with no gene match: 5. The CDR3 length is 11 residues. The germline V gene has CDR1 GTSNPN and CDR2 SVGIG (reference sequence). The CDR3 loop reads CAWSTGTSRFF. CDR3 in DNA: TGTGCCTGGAGTACCGGGACTAGCCGGTTCTTC. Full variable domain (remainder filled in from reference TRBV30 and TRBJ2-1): SQTIHQWPATLVQPVGSPLSLECTVEGTSNPNLYWYRQAAGRGLQLLFYSVGIGQISSEVPQNLSASRPQDRQFILSSKKLLLSDSGFYLCAWSTGTSRFFGPGTRLTVL.

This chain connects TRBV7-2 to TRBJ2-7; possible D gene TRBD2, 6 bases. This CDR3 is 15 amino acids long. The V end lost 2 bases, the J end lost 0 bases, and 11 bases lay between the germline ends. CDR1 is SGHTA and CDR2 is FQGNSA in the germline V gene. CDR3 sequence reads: CASSLTSSSSYEQYF. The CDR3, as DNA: TGTGCCAGCAGCTTAACTAGCTCCAGCTCCTACGAGCAGTACTTC.

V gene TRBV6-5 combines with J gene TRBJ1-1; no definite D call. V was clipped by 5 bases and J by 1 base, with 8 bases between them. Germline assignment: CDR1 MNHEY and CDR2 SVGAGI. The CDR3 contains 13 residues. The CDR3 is CASSPLQNTEAFF. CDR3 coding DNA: TGTGCCAGCAGTCCTCTCCAGAACACTGAAGCTTTCTTT.

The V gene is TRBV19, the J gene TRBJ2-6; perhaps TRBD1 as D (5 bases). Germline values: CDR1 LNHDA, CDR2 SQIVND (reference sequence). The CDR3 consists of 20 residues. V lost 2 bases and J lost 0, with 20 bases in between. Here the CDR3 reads CASSIRGGAATISGANVLTF. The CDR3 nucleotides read TGTGCCAGTAGTATAAGGGGCGGCGCTGCGACGATCTCTGGGGCCAACGTCCTGACTTTC. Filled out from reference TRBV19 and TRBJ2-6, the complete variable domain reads DGGITQSPKYLFRKEGQNVTLSCEQNLNHDAMYWYRQDPGQGLRLIYYSQIVNDFQKGDIAEGYSVSREKKESFPLTVTSAQKNPTAFYLCASSIRGGAATISGANVLTFGAGSRLTVL.